These T cell receptor beta chains were read from a single sample in a study of shared clonotypes between healthy human individuals. Profiled with immunoSEQ multiplex PCR; TCRdb holds only in-frame clones, not every one. The sample lists roughly 2.5 million clones, 90% to 95% occurring once. Sequenced sample: naive CD4+ T cells sorted from blood. These receptors all come from a man aged 18-30 years in good health. CDR3s include the opening cysteine and the closing phenylalanine or tryptophan. Each record gives: V gene, D gene, clone size, J gene, CDR3 length, CDR3 DNA, CDR3 protein. A D gene is named only where the DNA matches it firmly. Only part of the rows carry a size: once, few, many, or a class if the clone is expanded.

>TRBV19|TRBD2|NA|TRBJ2-2|17
TGTGCCAGTAGTATACCAGGACTAGCGGGAGGGCCCGGGGAGCTGTTTTTT
CASSIPGLAGGPGELFF
>TRBV28|NA|NA|TRBJ1-5|16
TGTGCCACCCAATACGGCGGAAGGTATAGCAATCAGCCCCAGCATTTT
CATQYGGRYSNQPQHF
>TRBV5-1|TRBD1|NA|TRBJ2-2|16
TGCGCCAGCAGCGATCCGGGACAGGGGGTGACCGGGGAGCTGTTTTTT
CASSDPGQGVTGELFF
>TRBV11-2|NA|NA|TRBJ1-1|14
TGTGCCAGCAGCTTAGAAATTGAGGGTAGTGAAGCTTTCTTT
CASSLEIEGSEAFF
>TRBV30|TRBD1|NA|TRBJ2-3|13
TGTGCCTCGGGCAGGGGGTCATCAGATACGCAGTATTTT
CASGRGSSDTQYF
>TRBV9|TRBD1|NA|TRBJ2-3|17
TGTGCCAGCAGCGAGCCGGGACAGGGGGCGCGGCCAGATACGCAGTATTTT
CASSEPGQGARPDTQYF
>TRBV5-6|TRBD1|NA|TRBJ2-3|16
TGTGCCAGCAGCTTGGGGGACAGGGGGCTCACAGATACGCAGTATTTT
CASSLGDRGLTDTQYF
>TRBV5-1|TRBD2|once|TRBJ2-3|17
TGCGCCAGCAGCTTGCGTAGTCTAGCGGGAGTTGTAGATACGCAGTATTTT
CASSLRSLAGVVDTQYF
>TRBV6-6|NA|NA|TRBJ2-5|15
TGTGCCAGCAGTGTCGGAATAGTTCGAGGAGAGACCCAGTACTTC
CASSVGIVRGETQYF
>TRBV6-6|TRBD2|NA|TRBJ2-3|14
TGTGCCAGCAGCCCCGGGACTAGAACAGATACGCAGTATTTT
CASSPGTRTDTQYF